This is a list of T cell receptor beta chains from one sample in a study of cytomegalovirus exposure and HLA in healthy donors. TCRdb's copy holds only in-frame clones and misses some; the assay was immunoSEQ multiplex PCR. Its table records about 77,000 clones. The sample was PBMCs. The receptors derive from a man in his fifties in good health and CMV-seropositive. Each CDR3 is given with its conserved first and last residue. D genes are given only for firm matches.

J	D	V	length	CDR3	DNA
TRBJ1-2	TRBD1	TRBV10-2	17	CASSESTSWQGANGYTF	TGCGCCAGCAGTGAGTCGACTAGTTGGCAGGGGGCTAATGGCTACACCTTC
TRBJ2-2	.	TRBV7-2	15	CASSLGSEGTGELFF	TGTGCCAGCAGCCTCGGTTCCGAGGGCACCGGGGAGCTGTTTTTT
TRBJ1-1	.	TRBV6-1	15	CASSEEAGLNTEAFF	TGTGCCAGCAGTGAAGAGGCAGGCCTGAACACTGAAGCTTTCTTT
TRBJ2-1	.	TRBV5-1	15	CASSLRAPQDNEQFF	TGCGCCAGCAGTTTGCGCGCCCCTCAGGACAATGAGCAGTTCTTC
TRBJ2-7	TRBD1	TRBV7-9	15	CASSLDRGRMYEQYF	TGTGCCAGCAGCTTGGACAGGGGGCGCATGTACGAGCAGTACTTC
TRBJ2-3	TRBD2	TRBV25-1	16	CASGPSGGDGTDTQYF	TGTGCCAGCGGACCTAGCGGGGGGGACGGCACAGATACGCAGTATTTT
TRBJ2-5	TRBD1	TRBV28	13	CASSWDSEPAQYF	TGTGCCAGCAGTTGGGACAGTGAGCCGGCCCAGTACTTC
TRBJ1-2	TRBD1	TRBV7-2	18	CASRARDSPLLRSGGYTF	TGTGCCAGCAGGGCCCGGGACAGCCCTCTTTTAAGGTCGGGAGGCTACACCTTC
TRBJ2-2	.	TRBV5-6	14	CASSLRGRTGELFF	TGTGCCAGCAGCTTGCGGGGTAGGACCGGGGAGCTGTTTTTT
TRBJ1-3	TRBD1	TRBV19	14	CASTPTGEENTIYF	TGTGCCAGTACCCCGACAGGGGAGGAAAACACCATATATTTT
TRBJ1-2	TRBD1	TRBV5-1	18	CASSLALGGRGPDYGYTF	TGCGCCAGCAGCTTGGCCCTGGGGGGCAGGGGGCCAGACTATGGCTACACCTTC
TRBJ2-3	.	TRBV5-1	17	CASSLDPGGSSTDTQYF	TGCGCCAGCAGCTTAGACCCCGGAGGTTCTAGCACAGATACGCAGTATTTT
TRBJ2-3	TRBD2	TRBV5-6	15	CASSPGTSHTDTQYF	TGTGCCAGCAGCCCCGGGACTAGCCACACAGATACGCAGTATTTT
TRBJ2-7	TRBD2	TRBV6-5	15	CASSRSAGGPYEQYF	TGTGCCAGCAGCCGTAGCGCGGGAGGTCCCTACGAGCAGTACTTC
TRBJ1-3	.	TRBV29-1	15	CSVADSTASGNTIYF	TGCAGCGTTGCCGACAGCACAGCCTCTGGAAACACCATATATTTT
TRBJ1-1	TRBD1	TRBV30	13	CAWSEDRETEAFF	TGTGCCTGGAGTGAGGACAGGGAAACTGAAGCTTTCTTT
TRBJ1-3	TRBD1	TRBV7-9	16	CASSLARGGGGNTIYF	TGTGCCAGCAGCTTAGCACGAGGGGGCGGTGGAAACACCATATATTTT
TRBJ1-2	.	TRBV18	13	CASSPSGFYGYTF	TGTGCCAGCTCACCCTCGGGGTTCTATGGCTACACCTTC
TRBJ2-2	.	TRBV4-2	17	CASSHPDTNANTGELFF	TGTGCCAGCAGCCACCCCGACACGAACGCGAACACCGGGGAGCTGTTTTTT
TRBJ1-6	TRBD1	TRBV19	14	CASSHGQGDSPLHF	TGTGCCAGTAGTCACGGACAGGGGGATTCACCCCTCCACTTT
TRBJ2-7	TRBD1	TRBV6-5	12	CASSSDRATIYF	TGTGCCAGCAGTTCTGACAGGGCCACTATTTACTTC
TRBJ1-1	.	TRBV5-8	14	CASSLRHMNTEAFF	TGTGCCAGCAGCTTGCGACACATGAACACTGAAGCTTTCTTT
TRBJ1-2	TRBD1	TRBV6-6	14	CASIGTASNYGYTF	TGTGCCAGCATCGGGACAGCTTCGAACTATGGCTACACCTTC
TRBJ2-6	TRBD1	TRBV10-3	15	CASEGGAEGANVLTF	TGTGCTTCCGAAGGGGGCGCAGAAGGGGCCAACGTCCTGACTTTC
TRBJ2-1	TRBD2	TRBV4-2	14	CASSGGGSGNEQFF	TGTGCCAGCAGCGGAGGCGGGAGCGGCAATGAGCAGTTCTTC
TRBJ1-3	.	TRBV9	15	CASSVGRGTGNTIYF	TGTGCCAGCAGCGTAGGTCGAGGGACTGGAAACACCATATATTTT
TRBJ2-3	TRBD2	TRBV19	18	CVSSKLEGLAVSTDTQYF	TGTGTCTCTAGCAAGTTGGAGGGTCTAGCGGTTAGCACAGATACGCAGTATTTT
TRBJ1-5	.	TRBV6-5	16	CASSHSTGGESQPKHF	TGTGCCAGCAGTCACTCGACGGGGGGGGAAAGCCAGCCCAAGCATTTT
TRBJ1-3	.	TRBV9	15	CASSRGGNSGNTIYF	TGTGCCAGCAGCCGCGGGGGAAACTCTGGAAACACCATATATTTT
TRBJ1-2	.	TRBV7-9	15	CASSLGTGLGDGYTF	TGTGCCAGCAGCTTAGGTACAGGGCTGGGGGATGGCTACACCTTC
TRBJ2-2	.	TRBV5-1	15	CASSFDRMNTGELFF	TGCGCCAGCAGCTTCGACAGGATGAACACCGGGGAGCTGTTTTTT
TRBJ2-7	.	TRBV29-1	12	CSVVLGSYEQYF	TGCAGCGTTGTTCTAGGCTCCTACGAGCAGTACTTC
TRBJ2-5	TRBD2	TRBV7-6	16	CASSSNTLAGVETQYF	TGTGCCAGCAGCTCCAACACACTAGCGGGAGTTGAGACCCAGTACTTC
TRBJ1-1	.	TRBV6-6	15	CASSPPGAVNTEAFF	TGTGCCAGCAGCCCCCCGGGAGCGGTGAACACTGAAGCTTTCTTT
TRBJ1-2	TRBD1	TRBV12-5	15	CASARSGQGAGGYTF	TGTGCTAGTGCCCGGTCCGGGCAGGGGGCCGGTGGCTACACCTTC
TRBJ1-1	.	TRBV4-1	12	CASGGPGAEAFF	TGCGCCAGCGGAGGGCCCGGAGCTGAAGCTTTCTTT
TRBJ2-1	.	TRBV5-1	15	CASEGDGGSYNEQFF	TGCGCCAGCGAGGGCGACGGGGGATCCTACAATGAGCAGTTCTTC
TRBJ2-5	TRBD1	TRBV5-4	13	CAARDRASETQYF	TGTGCCGCCAGGGACAGGGCTTCGGAGACCCAGTACTTC